Listed here is a single T cell receptor (beta chain). Germline V gives CDR1 SGHTA, CDR2 FQGNSA. The V segment lost 4 bases and the J segment 2 bases; nucleotides outside the gene matches: 9. The CDR3 sequence is 16 residues long. Spiked synthetic TCR analogs estimated absolute template abundance per PCR. TCRdb's table, derived via immunoSEQ multiplex PCR, lists solely in-frame clones and lacks some. The profile shows approximately 86,000 clones, about 85% of them singletons. These data belong to a study of PD-L1 blockade in urothelial cancer. Study as a whole: Analysis of the blood was performed 3 weeks (second dose) and 6 weeks after treatment start.

This sample's time point: pretreatment peripheral blood. The material was PBMCs, obtained around atezolizumab (anti-PD-L1) treatment. The chain employs TRBV7-2 and TRBJ2-7; 9 bases fit TRBD2. The TCR was taken from a man aged 40-50 years with urothelial cancer. The DNA for the CDR3 is TGTGCCAGCAGCTCATACCCGACTAGCGGCCCCTACGAGCAGTACTTC. Translated, it gives CASSSYPTSGPYEQYF.